There are many counts of the clone carrying this T cell receptor (beta chain). The antigen is unknown. This record comes from a study of early T cells in non-severe SARS-CoV-2 infection. Study-level information: Sequencing of bulk RNA from unsorted whole blood was done, without chain pairing.

General study points: VDJdb matching favored anti-spike CD8 responses, missing private and CD4 specificities.

This CDR3 is 15 amino acids long. V was shortened by 2 bases and J by 5 bases, with 13 bases between the two germline ends. The TCR library protocol was used to attach unique molecular identifiers. These identifiers were attached to individual cDNA molecules. MiXCR was run by TCRdb on the 5' RACE reads, yielding one entry per CDR3 protein. The sample includes about 38,000 distinct CDR3 sequences, 4.6% of them seen just once. Sequencing was performed on whole blood. The chain links TRBV12-3 or TRBV12-4 to TRBJ2-1; weak D call: TRBD2 (6 bases). The sequence was collected from an adult who was a healthcare worker with PCR-confirmed SARS-CoV-2 infection or an uninfected control (not recorded which). CDR3 nucleotides: TGTGCCAGCAGTTTAAGGGCTAGGACTAACAATGAGCAGTTCTTC. It encodes CASSLRARTNNEQFF.